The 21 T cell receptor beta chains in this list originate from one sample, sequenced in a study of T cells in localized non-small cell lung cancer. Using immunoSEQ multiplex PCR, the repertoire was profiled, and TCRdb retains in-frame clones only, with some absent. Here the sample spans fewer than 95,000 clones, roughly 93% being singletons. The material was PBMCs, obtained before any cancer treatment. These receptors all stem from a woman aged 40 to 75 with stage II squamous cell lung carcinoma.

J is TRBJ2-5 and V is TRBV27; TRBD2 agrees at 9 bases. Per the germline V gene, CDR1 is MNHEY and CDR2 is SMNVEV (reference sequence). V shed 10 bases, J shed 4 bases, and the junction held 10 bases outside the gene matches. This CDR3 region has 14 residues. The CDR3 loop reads CATSVRGGGETQYF. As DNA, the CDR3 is TGTGCCACCTCGGTGCGGGGGGGCGGAGAGACCCAGTACTTC.

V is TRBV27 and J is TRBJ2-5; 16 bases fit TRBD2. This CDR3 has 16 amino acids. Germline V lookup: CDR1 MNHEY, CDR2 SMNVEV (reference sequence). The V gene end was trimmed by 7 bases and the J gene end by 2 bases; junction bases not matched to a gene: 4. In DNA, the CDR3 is TGTGCCAGCATGGGACTAGCGGGGGGGCTACAAGAGACCCAGTACTTC. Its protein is CASMGLAGGLQETQYF.

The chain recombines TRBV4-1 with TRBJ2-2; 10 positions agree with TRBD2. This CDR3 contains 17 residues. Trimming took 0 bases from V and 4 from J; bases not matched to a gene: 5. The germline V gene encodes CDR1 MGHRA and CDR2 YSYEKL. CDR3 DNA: TGCGCCAGCAGCCAAGAAACCGGACTAGCGGTCACCGGGGAGCTGTTTTTT. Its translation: CASSQETGLAVTGELFF.

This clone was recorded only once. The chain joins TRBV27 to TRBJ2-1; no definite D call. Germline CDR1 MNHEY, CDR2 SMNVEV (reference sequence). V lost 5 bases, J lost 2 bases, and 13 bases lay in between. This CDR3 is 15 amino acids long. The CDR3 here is CASSRVDLTYNEQFF. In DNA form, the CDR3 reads TGTGCCAGCAGTCGAGTTGACCTAACCTACAATGAGCAGTTCTTC.

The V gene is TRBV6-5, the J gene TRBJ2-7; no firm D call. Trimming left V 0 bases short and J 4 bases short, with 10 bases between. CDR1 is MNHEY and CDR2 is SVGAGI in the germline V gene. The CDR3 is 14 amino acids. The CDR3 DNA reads TGTGCCAGCAGTTACTCGGGATTTCTATACGAGCAGTACTTC. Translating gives CASSYSGFLYEQYF.

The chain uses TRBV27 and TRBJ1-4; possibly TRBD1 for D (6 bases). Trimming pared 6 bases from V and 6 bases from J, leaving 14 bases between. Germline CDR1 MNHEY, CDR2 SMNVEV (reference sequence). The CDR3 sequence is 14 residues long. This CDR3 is CASRAAGGDEKLFF. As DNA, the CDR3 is TGTGCCAGCAGGGCTGCGGGGGGCGATGAAAAACTGTTTTTT.

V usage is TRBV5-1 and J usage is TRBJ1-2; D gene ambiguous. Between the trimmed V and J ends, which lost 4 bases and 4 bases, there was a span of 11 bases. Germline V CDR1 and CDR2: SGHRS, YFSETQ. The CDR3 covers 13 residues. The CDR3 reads CASSPDASYGYTF. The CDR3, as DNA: TGCGCCAGCAGCCCGGACGCCTCCTATGGCTACACCTTC. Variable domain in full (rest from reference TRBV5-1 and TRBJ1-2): KAGVTQTPRYLIKTRGQQVTLSCSPISGHRSVSWYQQTPGQGLQFLFEYFSETQRNKGNFPGRFSGRQFSNSRSEMNVSTLELGDSALYLCASSPDASYGYTFGSGTRLTVV.

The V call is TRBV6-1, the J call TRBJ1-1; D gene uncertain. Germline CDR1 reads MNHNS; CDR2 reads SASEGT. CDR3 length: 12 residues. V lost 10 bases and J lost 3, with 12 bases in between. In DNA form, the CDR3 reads TGTGCCACTCGTCCCCTCTACACTGAAGCTTTCTTT. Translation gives CATRPLYTEAFF.

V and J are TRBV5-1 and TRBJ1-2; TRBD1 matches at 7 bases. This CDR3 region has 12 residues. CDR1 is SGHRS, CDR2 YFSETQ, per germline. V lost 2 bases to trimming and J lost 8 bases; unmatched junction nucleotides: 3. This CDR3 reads CASSLTGAGYTF. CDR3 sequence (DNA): TGCGCCAGCAGCTTAACAGGGGCCGGCTACACCTTC. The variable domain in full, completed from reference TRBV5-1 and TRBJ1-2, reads KAGVTQTPRYLIKTRGQQVTLSCSPISGHRSVSWYQQTPGQGLQFLFEYFSETQRNKGNFPGRFSGRQFSNSRSEMNVSTLELGDSALYLCASSLTGAGYTFGSGTRLTVV.

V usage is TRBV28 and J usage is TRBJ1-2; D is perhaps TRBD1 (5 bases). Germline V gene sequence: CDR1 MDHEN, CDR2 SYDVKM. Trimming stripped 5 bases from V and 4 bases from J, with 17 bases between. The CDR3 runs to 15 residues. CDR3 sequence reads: CASSQGRELIYGYTF. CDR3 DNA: TGTGCCAGCAGTCAGGGTAGGGAACTAATCTATGGCTACACCTTC.

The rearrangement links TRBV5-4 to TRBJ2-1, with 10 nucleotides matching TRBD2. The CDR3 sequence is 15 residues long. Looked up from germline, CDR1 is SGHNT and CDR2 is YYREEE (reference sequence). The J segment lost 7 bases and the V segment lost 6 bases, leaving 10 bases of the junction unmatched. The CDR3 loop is CASNLPSGSENEQFF. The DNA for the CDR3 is TGTGCCAGCAACCTACCTAGCGGGAGCGAGAATGAGCAGTTCTTC.

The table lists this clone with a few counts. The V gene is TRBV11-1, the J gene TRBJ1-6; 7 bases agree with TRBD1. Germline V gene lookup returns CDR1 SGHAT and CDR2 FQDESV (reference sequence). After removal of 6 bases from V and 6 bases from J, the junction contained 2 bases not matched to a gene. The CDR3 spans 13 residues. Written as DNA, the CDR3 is TGTGCCAGCAGTGACAGGGCTAATTCACCCCTCCACTTT. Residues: CASSDRANSPLHF.

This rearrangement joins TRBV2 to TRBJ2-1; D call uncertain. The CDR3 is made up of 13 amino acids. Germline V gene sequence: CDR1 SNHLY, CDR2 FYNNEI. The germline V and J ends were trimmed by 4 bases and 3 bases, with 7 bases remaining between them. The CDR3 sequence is CASSVIIYNEQFF. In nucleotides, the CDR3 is TGTGCCAGCAGTGTGATAATCTACAATGAGCAGTTCTTC.

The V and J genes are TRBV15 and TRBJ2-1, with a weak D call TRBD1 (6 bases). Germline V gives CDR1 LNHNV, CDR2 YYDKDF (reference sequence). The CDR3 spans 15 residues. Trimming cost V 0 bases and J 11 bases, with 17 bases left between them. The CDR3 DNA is TGTGCCACCAGCAGAGAACCAGGGGAAAGCAAAAAGCAGTTCTTC. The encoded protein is CATSREPGESKKQFF.

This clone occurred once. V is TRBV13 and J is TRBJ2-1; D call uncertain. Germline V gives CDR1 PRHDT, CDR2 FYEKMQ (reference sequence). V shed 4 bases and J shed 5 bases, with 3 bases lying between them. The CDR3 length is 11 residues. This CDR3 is CASSSNNEQFF. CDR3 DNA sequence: TGTGCCAGCAGCTCGAACAATGAGCAGTTCTTC.

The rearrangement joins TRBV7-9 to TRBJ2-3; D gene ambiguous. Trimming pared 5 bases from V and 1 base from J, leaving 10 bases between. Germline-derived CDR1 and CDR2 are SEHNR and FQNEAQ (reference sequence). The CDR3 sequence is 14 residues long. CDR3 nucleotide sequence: TGTGCCAGCAGCCCTGCCCTCCGCACAGATACGCAGTATTTT. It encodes CASSPALRTDTQYF.

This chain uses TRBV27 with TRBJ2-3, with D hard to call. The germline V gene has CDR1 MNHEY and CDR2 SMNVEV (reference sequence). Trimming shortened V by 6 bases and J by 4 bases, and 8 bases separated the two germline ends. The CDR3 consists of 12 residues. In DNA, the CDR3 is TGTGCCAGCAGCACGCGGCCAGATACGCAGTATTTT. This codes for CASSTRPDTQYF.

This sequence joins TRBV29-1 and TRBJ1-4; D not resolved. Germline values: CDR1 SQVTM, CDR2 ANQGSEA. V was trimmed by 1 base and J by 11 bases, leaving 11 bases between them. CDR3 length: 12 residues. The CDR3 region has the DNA TGCAGCGTTGAAGTCCCCCCCGGGAAACTGTTTTTT. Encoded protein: CSVEVPPGKLFF.

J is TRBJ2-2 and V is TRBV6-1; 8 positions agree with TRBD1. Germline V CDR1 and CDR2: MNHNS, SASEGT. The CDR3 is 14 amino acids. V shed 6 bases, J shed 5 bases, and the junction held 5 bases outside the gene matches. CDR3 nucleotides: TGTGCCAGCAGCCTGGACAGGGTAACCGGGGAGCTGTTTTTT. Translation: CASSLDRVTGELFF.

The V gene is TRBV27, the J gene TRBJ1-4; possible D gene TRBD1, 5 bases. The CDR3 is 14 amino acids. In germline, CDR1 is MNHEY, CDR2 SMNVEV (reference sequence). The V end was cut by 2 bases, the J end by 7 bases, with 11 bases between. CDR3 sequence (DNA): TGTGCCAGCAGTTTAGTGGGGGGAAGTGAAAAACTGTTTTTT. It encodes CASSLVGGSEKLFF. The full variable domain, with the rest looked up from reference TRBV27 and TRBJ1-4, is EAQVTQNPRYLITVTGKKLTVTCSQNMNHEYMSWYRQDPGLGLRQIYYSMNVEVTDKGDVPEGYKVSRKEKRNFPLILESPSPNQTSLYFCASSLVGGSEKLFFGSGTQLSVL.

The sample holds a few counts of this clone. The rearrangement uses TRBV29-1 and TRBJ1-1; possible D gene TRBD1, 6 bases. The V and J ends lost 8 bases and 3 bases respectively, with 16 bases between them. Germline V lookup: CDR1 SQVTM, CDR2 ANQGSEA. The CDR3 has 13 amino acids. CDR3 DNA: TGCAGCTCCAGGAGGGGGAGGGACACTGAAGCTTTCTTT. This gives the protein CSSRRGRDTEAFF.